This TCR beta chain was found in a study of shared clonotypes between healthy human individuals. The wider study: Sampling drew on donors who were a couple of women and a few men aged 18 to 49.

Sequencing used immunoSEQ multiplex PCR; TCRdb keeps in-frame clones, though not all of them. The data show approximately 2,300,000 clones, 85% to 95% seen once. This clone was seen once. In germline, CDR1 is LGHNA, CDR2 YNFKEQ. This CDR3 comprises 15 residues. V lost 0 bases and J 11 bases, leaving 19 bases between the germline ends. J is TRBJ1-1 and V is TRBV4-2, with D tentatively TRBD1 (5 bases). This clonotype originated in a man between 18 and 29 years old in good health. Some clones in this sample may be carry-over from other donors' samples. Sequencing input: naive CD4+ T cells from PBMCs. Specified subset: CD45RA+ positively selected. CDR3 sequence (DNA): TGTGCCAGCAGCCAAGATCGGGCGGGCCTCGGGGCGGCTTTCTTT. Protein: CASSQDRAGLGAAFF.